One T cell receptor (beta chain) is described in this entry. Its antigen is as yet unknown. Time point: late sampling 161 to 241 days after vaccination in three convalescent patients. Treatment reported: approximately nine-day PBMC culture with coronavirus spike peptide pools or control peptides (ViraFEST assay). The source of the sample is a study of vaccination and CD4 T cells after COVID-19. Across the whole study: Collection of post-COVID samples occurred a median approximately 100 days after diagnosis, spanning a range of 35 to 161.

Study results and limitations: Convalescent patients saw a median around 83% of their reactive clones show up only after vaccination.

V shed 11 bases and J 8 bases; nucleotides not matched to a gene: 6. This CDR3 is built from 12 residues. Germline CDR1 reads MNHEY; CDR2 reads SVGEGT. Sequence data for DNA of cultured CD4+ T cells were generated by the Oncomine TCR Beta short-read assay. Investigators obtained genomic DNA by extraction from cultured CD4+ T cells. Using its own MiXCR run on the PCR reads, TCRdb lists one record per CDR3 protein. The profile covers 17,000 or so distinct CDR3 sequences, with about 48% appearing a single time and 10% to 15% taken by the ten largest. This chain connects TRBV6-2 or TRBV6-3 to TRBJ2-1; 10 bases line up with TRBD1. This material consisted of CD4+ T cells from blood, cultured in vitro, taken about 7 months after SARS-CoV-2 vaccination. This TCR derives from a human donor who had recovered from COVID-19. CDR3 region: CAGRDRGHEQFF. The CDR3 region has the DNA TGTGCCGGCCGGGACAGGGGTCATGAGCAGTTCTTC.